This entry concerns a single T cell receptor (beta chain). Its antigen is as yet unknown. Germline V gene sequence: CDR1 MGHRA, CDR2 YSYEKL. V gave up 0 bases and J gave up 1 base, with 10 bases separating them. CDR3 length: 16 residues. The data were obtained in a study of regulatory T cells in long-lasting Graves disease. Whole-study results and caveats: TRBV28 was favored in persistent disease, as were TRBJ1-2 and TRBJ2-5. Accuracy could have been hurt by small sample size. Tissue studied was limited to peripheral blood, excluding thyroid tissue.

Building the TCR beta libraries relied on iRepertoire HTBI primers, and CDR3 regions underwent Arm-PCR. Each CDR3 protein is one row after TCRdb ran MiXCR on the multiplex PCR reads. The repertoire holds 300,000 or so distinct CDR3 sequences, with less than 20% as singletons. Time point in this sample: persistent/refractory GD, antithyroid drugs over 5 years with positive TRAb. Preparation of the TCR library used RNA extracted from PBMCs. Sequenced material: peripheral blood mononuclear cells (PBMCs), taken when the disease was refractory, from a patient treated with antithyroid drugs. The chain couples TRBV4-1 to TRBJ1-5; D gene uncertain. The TCR sequence derives from a female donor with Graves disease. The CDR3 sequence is CASSQDWYRSNQPQHF. The CDR3 DNA sequence: TGCGCCAGCAGCCAAGATTGGTACAGAAGCAATCAGCCCCAGCATTTT.